The sequence of this T cell receptor beta chain was determined in a study of cytomegalovirus exposure and HLA in healthy donors. The V and J ends lost 2 bases and 0 bases respectively, with 9 bases between them. The CDR3 runs to 15 residues. CDR1 SGHTS and CDR2 YDEGEE come from the germline V gene. Profiling relied on immunoSEQ multiplex PCR, and the TCRdb table lists in-frame clones only, not all of them. The sample has roughly 140,000 clones, 70% to 90% seen once. The rearrangement links TRBV5-8 to TRBJ1-3; D not resolved. What was sequenced was PBMCs. This sequence was found in a man aged 18-30 years in good health and CMV-seropositive. The CDR3 loop reads CASSFPSNSGNTIYF. The CDR3 nucleotides read TGTGCCAGCAGCTTTCCCTCTAACTCTGGAAACACCATATATTTT.